This T cell receptor (beta chain) was obtained from a study of T cell repertoires in cytomegalovirus infection. Whole-study findings and limits: HLA-C-restricted CMV clonotypes gave the most frequent clonotype in two of eight donors.

This clonotype was detected many times. As yet, its antigen is unknown. The V gene lost 2 bases and the J gene lost 4 bases, with 10 bases spanning the gap. CDR3 length: 14 amino acids. TCRdb used MiXCR to reprocess the reads, holding one entry per CDR3 protein. The sample contains hundreds of thousands of distinct CDR3 sequences, about 33% of which appear only once. This specimen consisted of cultured CD8+ T cells from PBMCs, obtained from culture after CMV antigen stimulation. This chain uses TRBV12-3 or TRBV12-4 with TRBJ2-3, with D perhaps matching TRBD1 or TRBD2 (5 bases each). The clonotype was recovered from a human donor in good health (CMV status not recorded). Some clones in this sample may be carry-over from other donors' samples. CDR3 nucleotide sequence: TGTGCCAGCAGTTTACTCCAGGGAGCAGATACGCAGTATTTT. Protein: CASSLLQGADTQYF.